The sequence of this T cell receptor (beta chain) was determined in a study of Ad26.COV2.S vaccination and SARS-CoV-2 variants. Study background: Donor got 5x10^10 or 1x10^11 viral particles of Ad26.COV2.S.

Method: immunoSEQ multiplex PCR; TCRdb's copy keeps in-frame clones and lacks some. The table shows a few hundred thousand clones, with around 86% occurring only once. Treatment reported: about 20 received Ad26.COV2.S at low or high dose, single or two shots; 5 received placebo; per-sample allocation not given. Sampling took place 63 days after the first vaccine or placebo injection. The TCR originated in a person between 18 and 65 years old who received the Ad26.COV2.S COVID-19 vaccine or a placebo. This specimen consisted of peripheral blood, obtained in a trial of Ad26.COV2.S vaccine versus placebo.

The DNA for the CDR3 is TGTGCCAGCAGCCCCCACACTGAAGCTTTCTTT. This gives the protein CASSPHTEAFF. This chain links TRBV28 with TRBJ1-1; D uncertain. Trimming left V 6 bases short and J 3 bases short, with 5 bases between. Germline V lookup: CDR1 MDHEN, CDR2 SYDVKM. CDR3 length: 11 residues.